This T cell receptor (beta chain) was sequenced in a study of T cells expressing NK-cell markers. About the research overall: Sorted CD3+CD56+NKG2C+, CD3+CD56+NKG2C- and CD3+CD56-NKG2C+ T cells provided the TCR beta repertoires.

TCRdb reprocessed the 5' RACE reads and stores each CDR3 protein as one record, lacking DNA. The repertoire table contains roughly 350,000 distinct CDR3 sequences. CDR3 length equals 15 residues. Germline CDR1 reads DFQATT; CDR2 reads SNEGSKA (reference sequence). The TCR comes from a man aged 18 to 69 in good health. The chain uses TRBV20-1 and TRBJ2-7; lacking DNA, the TRBD1 call made by TCRdb goes unchecked. Sequencing was done on a sample of blood T cells: a sorted CD56 or NKG2C T cell subset, CD4+ or CD8+ T cells, or bulk PBMC T cells (not recorded which). CDR3 residues: CSAGFLTGGSYEQYF.